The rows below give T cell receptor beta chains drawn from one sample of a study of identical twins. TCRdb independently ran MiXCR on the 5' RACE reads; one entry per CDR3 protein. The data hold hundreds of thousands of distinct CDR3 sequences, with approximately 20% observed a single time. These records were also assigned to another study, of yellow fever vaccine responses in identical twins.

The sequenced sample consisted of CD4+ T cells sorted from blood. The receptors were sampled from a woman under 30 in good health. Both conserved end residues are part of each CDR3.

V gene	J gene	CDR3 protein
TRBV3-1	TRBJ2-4	CASSRSQGEAKNIQYF
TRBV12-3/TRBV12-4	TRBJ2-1	CASSLSGTSGNEQFF
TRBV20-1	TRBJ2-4	CSARPQNIQYF
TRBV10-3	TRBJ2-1	CAISTRTDNNEQFF
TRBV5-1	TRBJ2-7	CASSSRTSGYWSYEQYF
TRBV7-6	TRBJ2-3	CASSSTSGISTDTQYF
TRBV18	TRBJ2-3	CASSVPGDTQYF
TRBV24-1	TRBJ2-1	CATSDAQTSSYNEQFF
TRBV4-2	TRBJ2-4	CASSQEGVTAKNIQYF
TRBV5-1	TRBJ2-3	CASSLEPNTDTQYF
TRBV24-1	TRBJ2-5	CATSLPQGAQYF
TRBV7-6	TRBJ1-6	CASRRNPGQGGSPLHF
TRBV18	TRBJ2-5	CASSPAVTPGAQYF
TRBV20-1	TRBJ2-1	CSARGRTSGSLNEQFF
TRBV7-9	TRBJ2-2	CASSLAGLNTGELFF
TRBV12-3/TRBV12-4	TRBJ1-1	CASSRGTSGSFF
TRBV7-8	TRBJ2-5	CASSPQMGGPGWETQYF
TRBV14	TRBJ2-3	CASSLPLRYPQYF
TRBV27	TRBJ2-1	CASSLRDRNEQFF
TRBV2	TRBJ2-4	CASRPQGNDGSIQYF
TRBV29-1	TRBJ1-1	CSVAGTTEAFF
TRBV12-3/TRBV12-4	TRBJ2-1	CASSLVPPEQFF
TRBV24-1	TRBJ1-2	CATSDLNRDMGSYTF
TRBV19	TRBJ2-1	CASRLEGSSSYNEQFF
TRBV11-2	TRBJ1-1	CASSFSRVNTEAFF
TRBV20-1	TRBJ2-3	CSARRTSGRATDTQYF
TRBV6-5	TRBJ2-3	CASSYRGEDTQYF
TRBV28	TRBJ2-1	CASSLVGGIYEQFF
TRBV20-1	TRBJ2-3	CCARGTAGTLDTSTDTQYF
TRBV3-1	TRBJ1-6	CASSQGVLTNNSPLHF
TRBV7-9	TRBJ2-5	CASSPWPGRVGETQYF
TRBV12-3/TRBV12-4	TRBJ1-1	CASTIGVGAPNTEAFF
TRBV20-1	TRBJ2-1	CSARRLAGVTYNEQFF
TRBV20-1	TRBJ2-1	CSAWTSGSSYNEQFF
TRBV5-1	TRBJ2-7	CASSSIGGSSYEQYF
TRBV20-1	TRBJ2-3	CSARAASGRASTDTQYF
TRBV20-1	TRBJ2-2	CCARDIGQTNTGELFF
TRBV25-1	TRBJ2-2	CASTPPNGELFF
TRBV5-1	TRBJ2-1	CASSSQEVSYNEQFF
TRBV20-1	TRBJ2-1	CSCPTSHEQFF
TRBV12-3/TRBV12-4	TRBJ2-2	CASSLGERTSNTGELFF
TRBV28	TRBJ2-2	CASSLLVGGANTGELFF
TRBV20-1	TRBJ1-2	CSARETGENGYTF
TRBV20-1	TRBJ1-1	CSARGDVEAFF
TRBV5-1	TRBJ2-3	CASRVTIGADTQYF
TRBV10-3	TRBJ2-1	CAISEGNNEQFF
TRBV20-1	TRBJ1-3	CSASRGAGNTIYF
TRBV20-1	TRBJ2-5	CSARKFGTPETQYF
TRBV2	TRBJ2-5	CASSPGTPQETQYF
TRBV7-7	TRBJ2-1	CASSSLSGQGLGEQFF
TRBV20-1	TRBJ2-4	CSARDWGSKNIQYF
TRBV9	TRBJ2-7	CASSGEGGLAGVEQYF
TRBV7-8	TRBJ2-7	CASSNRDRVYEQYF
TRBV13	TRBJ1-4	CASSPRDTDNEKLFF
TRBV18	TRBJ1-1	CASSPGSIGNTEAFF
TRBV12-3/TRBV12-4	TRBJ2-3	CASRRIAGADTQYF